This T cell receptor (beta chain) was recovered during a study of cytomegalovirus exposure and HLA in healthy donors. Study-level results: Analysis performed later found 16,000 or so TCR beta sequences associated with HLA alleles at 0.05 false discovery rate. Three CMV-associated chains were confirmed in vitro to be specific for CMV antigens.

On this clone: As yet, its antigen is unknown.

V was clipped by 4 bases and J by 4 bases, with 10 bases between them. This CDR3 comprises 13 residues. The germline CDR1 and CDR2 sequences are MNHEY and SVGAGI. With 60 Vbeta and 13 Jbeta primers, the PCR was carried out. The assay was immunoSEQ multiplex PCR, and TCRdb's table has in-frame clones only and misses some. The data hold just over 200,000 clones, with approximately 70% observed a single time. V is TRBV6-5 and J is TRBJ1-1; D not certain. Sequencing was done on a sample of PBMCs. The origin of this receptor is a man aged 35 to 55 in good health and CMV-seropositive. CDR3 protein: CASSSYAGTEAFF. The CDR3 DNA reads TGTGCCAGCAGTTCATATGCGGGCACTGAAGCTTTCTTT.